The 32 T cell receptor beta chains below all came from one sample that was sequenced in a study of blood T cell repertoires in COVID-19. Repertoires were generated with immunoSEQ multiplex PCR, while TCRdb's copy carries only in-frame clones and drops some. Of about 160,000 clones in the sample, roughly 87% were seen once. The source material was peripheral blood. The receptors were gathered from a woman aged 55 to 70 who had recovered from COVID-19.

This clone was observed a single time. V gene TRBV3-1 (or the pseudogene TRBV3-2) combines with J gene TRBJ2-5; 9 bases map to TRBD2. V shed 4 bases, J shed 2 bases, and the junction held 2 bases outside the gene matches. CDR1 is LGHDT and CDR2 is YNNKEL in the germline V gene (reference sequence). This CDR3 comprises 14 residues. The CDR3: CASSRLAGQETQYF. The CDR3 DNA reads as TGTGCCAGCAGCCGGCTAGCGGGGCAAGAGACCCAGTACTTC.

This rearrangement joins TRBV28 to TRBJ1-1, with 8 bases matching TRBD1. This CDR3 is built from 14 residues. The J segment lost 1 base and the V segment lost 8 bases, leaving 6 bases of the junction unmatched. CDR1 is MDHEN and CDR2 is SYDVKM in the germline V gene. DNA of the CDR3: TGTGCCAGCGCGTCAGGGGGCGCGAACACTGAAGCTTTCTTT. Residues: CASASGGANTEAFF.

The chain is built from TRBV5-1 and TRBJ2-3, with no clear D. Per the germline V gene, CDR1 is SGHRS and CDR2 is YFSETQ. Trimming shortened V by 1 base and J by 2 bases, and 11 bases separated the two germline ends. This CDR3 comprises 15 residues. The CDR3 sequence: CASSLLAQPTDTQYF. CDR3 sequence (DNA): TGCGCCAGCAGCTTGTTGGCCCAACCCACAGATACGCAGTATTTT.

V gene TRBV5-1 combines with J gene TRBJ1-4; D uncertain. CDR1 and CDR2 from the germline V gene are SGHRS and YFSETQ. V shed 0 bases and J shed 13 bases, with 10 bases lying between them. There are 12 residues in the CDR3. The CDR3 sequence is CASSLEEGSLFF. CDR3 DNA sequence: TGCGCCAGCAGCTTGGAGGAGGGCTCACTGTTTTTT.

J is TRBJ1-5 and V is TRBV19; TRBD1 agrees at 7 bases. This CDR3 has 16 amino acids. Germline trimming cut 2 bases from V and 0 bases from J; bases unmatched to any gene: 4. Germline values: CDR1 LNHDA, CDR2 SQIVND (reference sequence). The CDR3, as DNA: TGTGCCAGTAGTATACAGGGGGAGCTTAGCAATCAGCCCCAGCATTTT. Amino acid sequence: CASSIQGELSNQPQHF.

CDR3 nucleotides: TGTGCCAGCAGCGTAGCGCCCAGGGGGACAGCAACTAATGAAAAACTGTTTTTT. Translation: CASSVAPRGTATNEKLFF. The chain recombines TRBV9 with TRBJ1-4; 7 bases align to TRBD1. V gave up 0 bases and J gave up 0 bases; unmatched junction bases: 8. This CDR3 spans 18 amino acids. Germline CDR1 is SGDLS and CDR2 is YYNGEE.

This rearrangement joins TRBV7-3 to TRBJ2-2; tentative D call: TRBD2 (5 bases). This CDR3 is 16 amino acids long. Germline lookup yields CDR1 SGHTA and CDR2 FQGTGA. Trimming left V 5 bases short and J 0 bases short, with 13 bases between. DNA of the CDR3: TGTGCCAGCAGCCAAGAGGGCGGTTCGAACACCGGGGAGCTGTTTTTT. Translated: CASSQEGGSNTGELFF.

This clone was counted a few times. The rearrangement links TRBV5-1 to TRBJ2-7; tentatively, D is TRBD2 (5 bases). Germline CDR1 reads SGHRS; CDR2 reads YFSETQ. There are 12 residues in the CDR3. Trimming pared 4 bases from V and 6 bases from J, leaving 11 bases between. The CDR3 spells CASSRGRSEQYF. The CDR3 DNA reads TGCGCCAGCAGCCGCGGGCGATCCGAGCAGTACTTC.

This clone turned up a few times. The V gene is TRBV5-4, the J gene TRBJ1-1, with TRBD1 matching over 7 bases. The CDR3 covers 16 residues. V shed 2 bases and J 1 base; nucleotides not matched to a gene: 8. Germline loops: CDR1 SGHNT, CDR2 YYREEE (reference sequence). CDR3 DNA: TGTGCCAGCAGCTTAGGTCCCGGGACAGCGAACACTGAAGCTTTCTTT. Translating it yields CASSLGPGTANTEAFF.

The CDR3 loop reads CASSKTGGSYNSPLHF. Written as DNA, the CDR3 is TGTGCCAGCAGCAAGACAGGGGGCTCCTATAATTCACCCCTCCACTTT. This chain uses TRBV7-9 with TRBJ1-6, with TRBD1 matching over 9 bases. The CDR3 consists of 16 residues. With 5 bases clipped from V and 0 bases from J, the junction kept 2 bases outside the gene matches. Germline V CDR1 and CDR2: SEHNR, FQNEAQ (reference sequence).

This chain connects TRBV7-2 to TRBJ1-6, with a weak D call TRBD1 (6 bases). V lost 6 bases and J 2 bases, leaving 17 bases between the germline ends. CDR1 and CDR2 (germline): SGHTA, FQGNSA. The CDR3 runs to 17 residues. The CDR3 sequence: CASRNNRVLTYNSPLHF. In DNA form, the CDR3 reads TGTGCCAGCAGAAATAACAGGGTACTTACCTATAATTCACCCCTCCACTTT.

Written as DNA, the CDR3 is TGTGCCAGCACTAAGGACAGACAATCCGCCGGGGAGCTGTTTTTT. This sequence encodes CASTKDRQSAGELFF. J is TRBJ2-2 and V is TRBV21-1; the table's D call TRBD1 went unverified against the DNA. TRBV21-1 is a pseudogene. The CDR3 spans 15 residues.

The chain couples TRBV2 to TRBJ2-3; 13 bases map to TRBD2. The CDR3 loop spans 16 amino acids. Looked up from germline, CDR1 is SNHLY and CDR2 is FYNNEI. Trimming removed 6 bases from V and 4 bases from J; junction bases left unmatched: 7. The CDR3 region is CASSALAGGPADTQYF. The CDR3 DNA follows: TGTGCCAGCAGCGCACTAGCGGGGGGGCCGGCAGATACGCAGTATTTT.

The chain couples TRBV6-1 to TRBJ2-3; 11 nucleotides align to TRBD2. Germline CDR1 and CDR2: MNHNS and SASEGT. The CDR3 contains 15 residues. Trimming took 1 base from V and 4 from J; bases not matched to a gene: 1. Here the CDR3 DNA reads TGTGCCAGCAGTGAAGTAGCGGGGGGGCCAGATACGCAGTATTTT. Translating gives CASSEVAGGPDTQYF.

The chain links TRBV7-9 to TRBJ2-3, with 13 positions matching TRBD2. This CDR3 spans 16 amino acids. V gave up 5 bases and J gave up 2 bases; unmatched junction bases: 4. Germline loops: CDR1 SEHNR, CDR2 FQNEAQ (reference sequence). CDR3 protein: CASSQTSGGVTDTQYF. CDR3 coding DNA: TGTGCCAGCAGCCAAACTAGCGGGGGGGTCACAGATACGCAGTATTTT.

The gene calls are TRBV9 and TRBJ2-4, with a tentative D call TRBD1 (6 bases). This CDR3 contains 15 residues. CDR1 and CDR2 from the germline V gene are SGDLS and YYNGEE. The V end was cut by 0 bases, the J end by 5 bases, with 12 bases between. This chain's CDR3 is CASSVDPGVENIQYF. The CDR3 DNA follows: TGTGCCAGCAGCGTAGATCCAGGGGTGGAAAACATTCAGTACTTC.

This clone was seen only a few times. The chain couples TRBV7-9 to TRBJ1-2; no clear D. Germline V CDR1 and CDR2: SEHNR, FQNEAQ (reference sequence). CDR3 length: 14 residues. Trimming pared 2 bases from V and 4 bases from J, leaving 11 bases between. The CDR3 is CASSLITDPYGYTF. The DNA of the CDR3 is TGTGCCAGCAGCTTAATCACAGATCCCTATGGCTACACCTTC. Based on the CDR3 plus reference TRBV7-9 and TRBJ1-2, the full variable domain is DTGVSQNPRHKITKRGQNVTFRCDPISEHNRLYWYRQTLGQGPEFLTYFQNEAQLEKSRLLSDRFSAERPKGSFSTLEIQRTEQGDSAMYLCASSLITDPYGYTFGSGTRLTVV.

CDR3: CASSYTGNNSPLHF. The CDR3 nucleotides are TGTGCCAGCAGTTACACAGGGAATAATTCACCCCTCCACTTT. The chain couples TRBV6-5 to TRBJ1-6; D is perhaps TRBD1 (6 bases). Trimming left V 2 bases short and J 5 bases short, with 7 bases between. Germline loops: CDR1 MNHEY, CDR2 SVGAGI. The CDR3 has 14 amino acids.

A single count supports this clone. This chain links TRBV3-1 (or the pseudogene TRBV3-2) with TRBJ2-7; 7 bases align to TRBD1. Trimming cost V 4 bases and J 0 bases; bases outside gene matches: 6. Per the germline V gene, CDR1 is LGHDT and CDR2 is YNNKEL (reference sequence). There are 15 residues in the CDR3. CDR3 sequence (DNA): TGTGCCAGCAGCCGCCCGGGACAGTCCTCCTACGAGCAGTACTTC. Translation: CASSRPGQSSYEQYF.

The J gene is TRBJ1-1, the V gene TRBV5-4; D possibly corresponds to TRBD1 (6 bases). The V and J ends lost 4 bases and 5 bases respectively, with 15 bases between them. The CDR3 contains 14 residues. Germline lookup yields CDR1 SGHNT and CDR2 YYREEE (reference sequence). This chain's CDR3 is CASSPQGRGTEAFF. The CDR3 region has the DNA TGTGCCAGCAGCCCTCAGGGGAGAGGAACTGAAGCTTTCTTT.

The rearrangement joins TRBV7-8 to TRBJ2-5, with unresolved D. The CDR3 sequence is 15 residues long. The V and J ends lost 5 bases and 3 bases respectively, with 16 bases between them. Germline CDR1 SGHVS, CDR2 FQNEAQ. CDR3 nucleotides: TGTGCCAGCAGCAAAAGATGGGCAGGTGAAGAGACCCAGTACTTC. It is translated as CASSKRWAGEETQYF.

V is TRBV7-9 and J is TRBJ2-3; D not resolved. CDR1 is SEHNR and CDR2 is FQNEAQ in the germline V gene (reference sequence). The CDR3 is made up of 11 amino acids. V was cut by 8 bases and J by 1 base, with 4 bases left in between. CDR3 in DNA: TGTGCCAGCGAGCGCACAGATACGCAGTATTTT. Translating it yields CASERTDTQYF.

The V gene is TRBV5-1, the J gene TRBJ1-6; 8 positions match TRBD1. Germline loops: CDR1 SGHRS, CDR2 YFSETQ. J gave up 8 bases and V 8 bases, and 9 bases lay outside the gene matches. The CDR3 has 14 residues. CDR3 coding DNA: TGCGCCAGAACCCCTGGACAGGGTGATTCACCCCTCCACTTT. Translated: CARTPGQGDSPLHF.

The V gene is TRBV6-6, the J gene TRBJ1-3; 7 positions agree with TRBD1. J gave up 1 base and V 5 bases, and 5 bases lay outside the gene matches. The V gene's germline CDR1 is MNHNY and CDR2 SVGAGI (reference sequence). The CDR3 sequence is 15 residues long. The CDR3 bases are TGTGCCAGCAGTGACGGGACAGTGTCTGGAAACACCATATATTTT. Residues: CASSDGTVSGNTIYF.

The CDR3 DNA is TGCGCCAGCAGCCAAGAAGCTCGGACAGGGGGCATTAGAGATACGCAGTATTTT. Its protein product is CASSQEARTGGIRDTQYF. J is TRBJ2-3 and V is TRBV4-3; TRBD1 matches at 11 bases. Germline CDR1 is LGHNA and CDR2 is YSLEER. J gave up 5 bases and V 0 bases, and 10 bases lay outside the gene matches. The CDR3 has 18 amino acids.

The chain carries TRBV29-1 and TRBJ1-3, with a possible D match to TRBD1 (6 bases). Germline V CDR1 and CDR2: SQVTM, ANQGSEA. Trimming shortened V by 6 bases and J by 1 base, and 10 bases separated the two germline ends. The CDR3 has 13 amino acids. CDR3 sequence: CSVEQGSGNTIYF. CDR3 sequence (DNA): TGCAGCGTGGAACAGGGTTCTGGAAACACCATATATTTT.

This chain uses TRBV28 with TRBJ1-1; the match to TRBD1 covers 8 bases. CDR3 length equals 15 residues. J gave up 1 base and V 7 bases, and 8 bases lay outside the gene matches. Germline V CDR1 and CDR2: MDHEN, SYDVKM. Written as DNA, the CDR3 is TGTGCCAGCAAGGGGGGACAGGCAAAGAACACTGAAGCTTTCTTT. Protein product: CASKGGQAKNTEAFF.

V and J are TRBV12-3 or TRBV12-4 and TRBJ1-1; D ambiguous. The V gene lost 6 bases and the J gene lost 1 base, with 6 bases spanning the gap. This CDR3 region has 12 residues. The CDR3 nucleotides are TGTGCCAGCAGCCGACAGAACACTGAAGCTTTCTTT. Amino acids: CASSRQNTEAFF.

The chain has TRBV7-9 and TRBJ2-7; 11 bases are a match to TRBD1. The CDR3 has 15 residues. The V gene's germline CDR1 is SEHNR and CDR2 FQNEAQ (reference sequence). Losses at the gene ends were 6 bases for V and 6 bases for J; bases not matched to a gene: 10. CDR3 DNA sequence: TGTGCCAGCAGACCCGGGACAGGGGGGCCTGGCGAGCAGTACTTC. It specifies CASRPGTGGPGEQYF.

CDR3: CASSLPPERTKTNEQFF. DNA of the CDR3: TGTGCCAGCAGCCTTCCTCCCGAGAGGACTAAGACTAATGAGCAGTTCTTC. The V call is TRBV21-1, the J call TRBJ2-1; TRBD2 was called by the table and not checked on the DNA. TRBV21-1 is a documented pseudogene. CDR3 length: 17 amino acids.

The rearrangement uses TRBV9 and TRBJ1-6; the match to TRBD1 covers 9 bases. V lost 0 bases and J lost 6; bases outside the gene matches: 4. Germline-derived CDR1 and CDR2 are SGDLS and YYNGEE. The CDR3 is 16 residues long. CDR3 sequence reads: CASSVGQGDINSPLHF. CDR3 coding DNA: TGTGCCAGCAGCGTAGGACAGGGGGATATTAATTCACCCCTCCACTTT.

The chain is built from TRBV5-1 and TRBJ2-7, with unresolved D. The CDR3 sequence is 13 residues long. Trimming pared 3 bases from V and 1 base from J, leaving 8 bases between. Germline-derived CDR1 and CDR2 are SGHRS and YFSETQ. The CDR3: CASSSRPSYEQYF. In nucleotides, the CDR3 is TGCGCCAGCAGCTCCCGTCCTTCCTACGAGCAGTACTTC.